This is a list of T cell receptor beta chains from one sample in a study of control samples from healthy donors and cancer patients. The repertoire was sequenced with immunoSEQ multiplex PCR; TCRdb's copy has only in-frame clones and lacks some. The data show 80,000 to 100,000 clones, roughly 92% seen once. The sequenced material came from blood. The receptors come from a human donor in good health. The donor label of this sample is uncertain. Each CDR3 is given with its conserved first and last residue. The D gene is left open where the match is weak. Only part of the rows carry a size: once, few, many, or a class if the clone is expanded.

V	J	size	D	DNA	CDR3
TRBV15	TRBJ2-1	-	TRBD1	TGTGCCACCAGCAGAGGCTTAGGGGACAGACTTCTTGGGCAGTTCTTC	CATSRGLGDRLLGQFF
TRBV25-1	TRBJ2-1	-	TRBD2	TGTGCCAGCAGTGACCCTACTGAGCGGGGGGACAATGAGCAGTTCTTC	CASSDPTERGDNEQFF
TRBV5-4	TRBJ2-7	-	-	TGTGCCAGCAGCCCGGGACTCCAATACGAGCAGTACTTC	CASSPGLQYEQYF
TRBV6-2/TRBV6-3	TRBJ1-5	-	TRBD1	TGTGCCAGCAGTATACAGGGGACGCCTCAGCCCCAGCATTTT	CASSIQGTPQPQHF
TRBV10-3	TRBJ2-5	-	TRBD1	TGTGCCATCAAGGCGCAGGGGGCAGAGACCCAGTACTTC	CAIKAQGAETQYF
TRBV18	TRBJ2-7	-	-	TGTGCCAGCTCACCAAACGACAGGAGTAGTGCGTACGAGCAGTACTTC	CASSPNDRSSAYEQYF
TRBV2	TRBJ1-2	-	TRBD1	TGTGCCAGCAGGGAGACAGGGGGCTGGAGTGACTACACCTTC	CASRETGGWSDYTF
TRBV19	TRBJ1-1	-	-	TGTGCCAGTAGTATTATGGGAGCCCCGGGGAGCACTGAAGCTTTCTTT	CASSIMGAPGSTEAFF
TRBV14	TRBJ1-6	-	-	TGTGCCAGCAGCCAACGAGGGTCTAATTCACCCCTCCACTTT	CASSQRGSNSPLHF
TRBV7-8	TRBJ1-1	-	TRBD1	TGTGCCAGCAGCTATCGACAGGGCGGTACTGAAGCTTTCTTT	CASSYRQGGTEAFF
TRBV24-1	TRBJ1-2	-	TRBD1	TGTGCCACCAGTGGGGCCTCCGGGACAGGGGATGCTGGCTACACCTTC	CATSGASGTGDAGYTF
TRBV6-5	TRBJ1-6	-	-	TGTGCCAGCAGTTATTCATTCAGGGATTCACCCCTCCACTTT	CASSYSFRDSPLHF
TRBV12-5	TRBJ2-1	-	TRBD2	TGTGCTAGTGGTTTGGGTAGCGGGGGTTACAATGAGCAGTTCTTC	CASGLGSGGYNEQFF
TRBV19	TRBJ2-1	-	-	TGTGCCAGTAGTAGGGGCAGTTTGGAAAATGAGCAGTTCTTC	CASSRGSLENEQFF
TRBV5-1	TRBJ1-5	-	-	TGCGCCAGCAGCCCAGGGGTATTCAATCAGCCCCAGCATTTT	CASSPGVFNQPQHF
TRBV27	TRBJ1-2	-	-	TGTGCCAGCAGTTTATCGTTATCGCCATCCTATGGCTACACCTTC	CASSLSLSPSYGYTF
TRBV5-3	TRBJ2-2	-	-	TGTGCCAGAAGCTTGGATCGAGAATCGGACATGAACACCGGGGAGCTGTTTTTT	CARSLDRESDMNTGELFF
TRBV9	TRBJ1-6	-	-	TGTGCCAGCAGCGTCAGACAGGAGAGTAATTCACCCCTCCACTTT	CASSVRQESNSPLHF
TRBV28	TRBJ2-7	-	TRBD2	TGTGCCAGTTCGCTAGCGGGGGTTGAGCAGTACTTC	CASSLAGVEQYF
TRBV30	TRBJ1-2	once	-	TGTGCCTGGAGTGCCCTTAGGGGAGGGGAGGGTGGCTACACCTTC	CAWSALRGGEGGYTF
TRBV14	TRBJ1-1	-	-	TGTGCCAGCAGCCAAGAAGTCCAGGGTACTGAAGCTTTCTTT	CASSQEVQGTEAFF
TRBV5-1	TRBJ2-5	once	-	TGCGCCAGCAGCTTAGCCGGGGGCCGCTCCCAAGAGACCCAGTACTTC	CASSLAGGRSQETQYF
TRBV9	TRBJ1-2	once	TRBD1	TGTGCCAGCAGCGACAGGGGAGCTAACTATGGCTACACCTTC	CASSDRGANYGYTF
TRBV30	TRBJ1-2	-	-	TGTGCCTGGAGTGTATACGGGGGACACTATGGCTACACCTTC	CAWSVYGGHYGYTF
TRBV7-2	TRBJ2-1	-	TRBD2	TGTGCCAGCAGCCCAAGCGGGGCGTCCTACAATGAGCAGTTCTTC	CASSPSGASYNEQFF
TRBV4-2	TRBJ2-7	once	TRBD2	TGTGCCAGCAGCCAAGATGGTCGGGGGGGCTACGAGCAGTACTTC	CASSQDGRGGYEQYF
TRBV7-9	TRBJ1-1	-	-	TGTGCCAGCAGCTTAGTACTTGGGAACACTGAAGCTTTCTTT	CASSLVLGNTEAFF
TRBV18	TRBJ1-4	-	-	TGTGCCAGCTCACCCATTAGAATGCCAGAAGGAAAACTGTTTTTT	CASSPIRMPEGKLFF
TRBV4-1	TRBJ2-5	-	-	TGCGCCAGCAGCCAAGGAAGGGGGACCTATGAGGAGACCCAGTACTTC	CASSQGRGTYEETQYF
TRBV6-5	TRBJ1-1	few	TRBD1	TGTGCCAGCAGTTACTCGAGACAGGGGACTGAAGCTTTCTTT	CASSYSRQGTEAFF
TRBV5-5	TRBJ2-7	-	-	TGTGCCAGCAGCTTGGTTCCGACCTCCTACGAGCAGTACTTC	CASSLVPTSYEQYF
TRBV5-8	TRBJ1-1	-	-	TGTGCCAGCGACTGGACGGCAGGGGACAACACTGAAGCTTTCTTT	CASDWTAGDNTEAFF
TRBV15	TRBJ1-5	-	-	TGTGCCACCAGCAGAGCATGGGACGATCAGCCCCAGCATTTT	CATSRAWDDQPQHF
TRBV6-2/TRBV6-3	TRBJ1-6	-	TRBD1	TGTGCCAGCAGTTACAGGGGGCAGTCTTCACCCCTCCACTTT	CASSYRGQSSPLHF
TRBV3-1/TRBV3-2	TRBJ2-2	once	TRBD2	TGTGCCAGCCTCCCAGCGGGGGGGGACCCCGGGGAGCTGTTTTTT	CASLPAGGDPGELFF
TRBV7-2	TRBJ2-3	-	-	TGTGCCAGCAGCTTAGAGGACCGAAGAACAGATACGCAGTATTTT	CASSLEDRRTDTQYF